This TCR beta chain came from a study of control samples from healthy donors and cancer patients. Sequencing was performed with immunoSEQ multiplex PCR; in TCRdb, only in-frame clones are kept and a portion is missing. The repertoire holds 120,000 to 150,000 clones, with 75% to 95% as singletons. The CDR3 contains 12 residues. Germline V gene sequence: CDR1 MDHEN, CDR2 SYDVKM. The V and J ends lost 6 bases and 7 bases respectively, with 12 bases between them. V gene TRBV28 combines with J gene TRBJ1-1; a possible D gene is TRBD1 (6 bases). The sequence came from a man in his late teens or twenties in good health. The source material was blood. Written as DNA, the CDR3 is TGTGCCAGCAGCGACAGGACGGATGAAGCTTTCTTT. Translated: CASSDRTDEAFF.